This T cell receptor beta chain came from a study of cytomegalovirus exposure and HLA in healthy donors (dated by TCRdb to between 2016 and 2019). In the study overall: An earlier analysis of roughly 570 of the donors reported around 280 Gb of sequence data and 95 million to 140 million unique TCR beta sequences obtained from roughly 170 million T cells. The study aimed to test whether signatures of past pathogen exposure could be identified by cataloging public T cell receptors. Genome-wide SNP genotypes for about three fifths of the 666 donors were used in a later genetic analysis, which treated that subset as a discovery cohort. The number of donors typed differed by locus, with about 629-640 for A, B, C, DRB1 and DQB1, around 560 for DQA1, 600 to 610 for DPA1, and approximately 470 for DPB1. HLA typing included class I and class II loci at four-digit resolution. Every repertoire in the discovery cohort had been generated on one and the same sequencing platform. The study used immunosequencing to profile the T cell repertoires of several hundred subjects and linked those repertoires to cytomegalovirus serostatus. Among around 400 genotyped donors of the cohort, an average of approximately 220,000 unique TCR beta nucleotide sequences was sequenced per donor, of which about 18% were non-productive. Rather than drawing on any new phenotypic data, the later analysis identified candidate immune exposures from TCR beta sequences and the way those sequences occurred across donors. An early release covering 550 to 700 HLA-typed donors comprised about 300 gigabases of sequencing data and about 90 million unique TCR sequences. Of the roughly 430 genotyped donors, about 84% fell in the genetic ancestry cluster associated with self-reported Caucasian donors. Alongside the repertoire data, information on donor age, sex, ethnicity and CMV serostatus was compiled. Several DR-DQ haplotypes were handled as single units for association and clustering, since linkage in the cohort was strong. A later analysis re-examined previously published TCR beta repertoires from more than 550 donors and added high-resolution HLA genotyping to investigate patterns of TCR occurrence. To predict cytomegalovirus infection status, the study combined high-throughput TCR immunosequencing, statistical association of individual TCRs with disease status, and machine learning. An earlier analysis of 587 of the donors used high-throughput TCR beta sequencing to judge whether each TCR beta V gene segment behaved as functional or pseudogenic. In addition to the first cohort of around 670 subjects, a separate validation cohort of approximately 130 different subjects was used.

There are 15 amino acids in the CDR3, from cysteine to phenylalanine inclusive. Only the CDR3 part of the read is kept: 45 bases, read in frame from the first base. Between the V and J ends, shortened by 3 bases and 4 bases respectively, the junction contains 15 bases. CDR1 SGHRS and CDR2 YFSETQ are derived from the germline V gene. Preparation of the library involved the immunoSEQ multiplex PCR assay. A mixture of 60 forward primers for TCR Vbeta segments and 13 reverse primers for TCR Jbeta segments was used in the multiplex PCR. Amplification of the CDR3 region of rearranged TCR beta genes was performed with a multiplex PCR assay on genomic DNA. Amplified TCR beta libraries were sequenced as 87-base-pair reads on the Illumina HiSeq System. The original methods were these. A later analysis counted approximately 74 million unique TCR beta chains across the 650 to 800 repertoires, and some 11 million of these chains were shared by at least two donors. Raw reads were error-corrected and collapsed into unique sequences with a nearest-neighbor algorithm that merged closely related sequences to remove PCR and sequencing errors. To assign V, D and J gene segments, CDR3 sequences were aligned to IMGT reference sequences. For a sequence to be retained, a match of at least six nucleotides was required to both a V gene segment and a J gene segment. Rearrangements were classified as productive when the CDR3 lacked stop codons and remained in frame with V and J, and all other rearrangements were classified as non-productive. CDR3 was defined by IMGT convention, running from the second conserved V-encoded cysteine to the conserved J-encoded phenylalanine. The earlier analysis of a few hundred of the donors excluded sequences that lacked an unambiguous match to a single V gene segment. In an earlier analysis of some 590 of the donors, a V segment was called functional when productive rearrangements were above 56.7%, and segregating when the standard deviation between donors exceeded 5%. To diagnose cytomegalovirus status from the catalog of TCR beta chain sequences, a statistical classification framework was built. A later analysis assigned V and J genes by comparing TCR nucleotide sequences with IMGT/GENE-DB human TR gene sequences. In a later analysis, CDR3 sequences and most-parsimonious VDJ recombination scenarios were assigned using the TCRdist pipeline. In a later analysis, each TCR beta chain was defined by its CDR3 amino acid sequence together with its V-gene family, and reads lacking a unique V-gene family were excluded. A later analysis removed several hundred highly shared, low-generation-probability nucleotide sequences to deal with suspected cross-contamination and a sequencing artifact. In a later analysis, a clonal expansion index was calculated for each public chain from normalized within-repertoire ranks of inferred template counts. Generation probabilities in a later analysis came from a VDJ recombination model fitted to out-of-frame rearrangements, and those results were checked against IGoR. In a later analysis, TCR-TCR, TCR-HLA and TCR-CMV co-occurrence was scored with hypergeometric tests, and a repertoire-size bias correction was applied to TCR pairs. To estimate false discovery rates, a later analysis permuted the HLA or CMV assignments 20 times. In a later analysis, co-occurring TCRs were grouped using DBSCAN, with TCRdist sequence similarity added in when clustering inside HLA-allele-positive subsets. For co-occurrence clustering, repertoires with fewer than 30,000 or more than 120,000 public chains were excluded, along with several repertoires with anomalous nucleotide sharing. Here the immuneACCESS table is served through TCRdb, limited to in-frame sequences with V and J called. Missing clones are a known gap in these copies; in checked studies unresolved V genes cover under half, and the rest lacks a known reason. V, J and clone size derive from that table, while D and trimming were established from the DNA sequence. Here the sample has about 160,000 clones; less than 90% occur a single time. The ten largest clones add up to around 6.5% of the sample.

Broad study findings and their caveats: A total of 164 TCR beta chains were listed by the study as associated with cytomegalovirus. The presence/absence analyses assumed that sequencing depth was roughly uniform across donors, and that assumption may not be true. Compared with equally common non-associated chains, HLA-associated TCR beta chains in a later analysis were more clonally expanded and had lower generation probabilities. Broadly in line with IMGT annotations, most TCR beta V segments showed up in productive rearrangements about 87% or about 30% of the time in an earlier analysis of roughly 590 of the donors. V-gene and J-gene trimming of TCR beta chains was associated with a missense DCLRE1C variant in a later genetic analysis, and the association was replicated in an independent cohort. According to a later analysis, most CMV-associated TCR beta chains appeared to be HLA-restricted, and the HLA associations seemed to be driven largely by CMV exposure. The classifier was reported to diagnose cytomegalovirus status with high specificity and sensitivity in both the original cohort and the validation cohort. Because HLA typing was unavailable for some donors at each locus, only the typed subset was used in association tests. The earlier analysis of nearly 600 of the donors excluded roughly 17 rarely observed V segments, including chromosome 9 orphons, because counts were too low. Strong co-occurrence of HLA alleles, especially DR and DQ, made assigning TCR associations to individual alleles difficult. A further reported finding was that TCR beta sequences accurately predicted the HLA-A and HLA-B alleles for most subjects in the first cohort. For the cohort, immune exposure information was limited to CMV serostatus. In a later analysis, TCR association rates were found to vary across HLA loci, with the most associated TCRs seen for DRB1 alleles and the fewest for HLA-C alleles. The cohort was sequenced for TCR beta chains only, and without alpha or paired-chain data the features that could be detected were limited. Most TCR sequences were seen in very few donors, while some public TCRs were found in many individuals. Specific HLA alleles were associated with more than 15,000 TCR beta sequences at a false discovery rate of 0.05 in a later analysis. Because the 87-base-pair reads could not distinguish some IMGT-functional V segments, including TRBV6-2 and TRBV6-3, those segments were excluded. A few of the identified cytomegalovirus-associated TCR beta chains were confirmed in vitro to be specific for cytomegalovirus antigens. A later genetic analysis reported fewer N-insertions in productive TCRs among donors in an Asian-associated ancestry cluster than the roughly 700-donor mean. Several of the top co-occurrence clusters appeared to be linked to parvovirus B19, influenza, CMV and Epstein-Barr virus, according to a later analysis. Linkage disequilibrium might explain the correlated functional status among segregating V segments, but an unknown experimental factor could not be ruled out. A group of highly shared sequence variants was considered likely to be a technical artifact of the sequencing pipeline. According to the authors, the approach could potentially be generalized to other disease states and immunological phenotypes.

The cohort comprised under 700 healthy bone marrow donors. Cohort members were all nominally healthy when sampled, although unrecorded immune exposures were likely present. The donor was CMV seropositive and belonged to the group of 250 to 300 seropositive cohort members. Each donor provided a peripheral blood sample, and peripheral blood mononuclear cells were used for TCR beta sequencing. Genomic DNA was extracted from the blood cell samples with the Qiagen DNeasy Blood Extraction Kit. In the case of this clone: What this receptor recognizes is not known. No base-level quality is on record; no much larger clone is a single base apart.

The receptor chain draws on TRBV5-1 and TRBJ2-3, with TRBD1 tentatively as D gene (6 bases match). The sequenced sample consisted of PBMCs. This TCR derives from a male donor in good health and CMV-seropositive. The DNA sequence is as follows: TGCGCCAGCAGCTCCGGGACAACTCTGGCAGATACGCAGTATTTT. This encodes CASSSGTTLADTQYF.